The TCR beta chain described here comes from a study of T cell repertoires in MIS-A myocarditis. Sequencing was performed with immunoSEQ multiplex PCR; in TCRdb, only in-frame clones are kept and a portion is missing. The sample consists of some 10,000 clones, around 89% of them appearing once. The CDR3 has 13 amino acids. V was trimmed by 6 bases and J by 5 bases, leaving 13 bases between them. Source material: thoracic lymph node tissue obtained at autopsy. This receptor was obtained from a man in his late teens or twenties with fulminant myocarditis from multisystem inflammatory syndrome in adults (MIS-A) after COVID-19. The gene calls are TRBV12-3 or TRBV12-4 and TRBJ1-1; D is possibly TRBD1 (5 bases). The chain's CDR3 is CASSAGPATEAFF. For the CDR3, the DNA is TGTGCCAGCAGCGCGGGACCGGCGACTGAAGCTTTCTTT.